These 7 T cell receptor beta chains were all obtained from the same sample, sequenced in a study of cytotoxic CD8 clonotypes in ibrutinib-treated CLL. The assay was immunoSEQ multiplex PCR, and TCRdb's table has in-frame clones only and misses some. The repertoire holds about 140,000 clones, with around 90% as singletons. Sequencing used PBMCs, obtained after 12 months of ibrutinib treatment. These receptors came from a human donor with chronic lymphocytic leukemia.

The chain uses TRBV5-1 and TRBJ2-2, with 7 bases aligning to TRBD1. The CDR3 sequence is 13 residues long. Trimming removed 4 bases from V and 6 bases from J; junction bases left unmatched: 3. From germline, CDR1 is SGHRS and CDR2 YFSETQ. The CDR3 is CASSIDRAGELFF. Here the CDR3 DNA reads TGCGCCAGCAGCATAGACAGGGCCGGGGAGCTGTTTTTT. Together with reference TRBV5-1 and TRBJ2-2, the CDR3 gives the full variable domain: KAGVTQTPRYLIKTRGQQVTLSCSPISGHRSVSWYQQTPGQGLQFLFEYFSETQRNKGNFPGRFSGRQFSNSRSEMNVSTLELGDSALYLCASSIDRAGELFFGEGSRLTVL.

This clone was counted only a few times. The chain is built from TRBV10-3 and TRBJ2-7; 9 bases agree with TRBD1. V gave up 10 bases and J gave up 6 bases; unmatched junction bases: 7. The germline V gene encodes CDR1 ENHRY and CDR2 SYGVKD. The length of the CDR3 is 12 residues. CDR3: CATTGQGGEQYF. In DNA form, the CDR3 reads TGTGCCACCACGGGACAGGGCGGCGAGCAGTACTTC.

The V gene is TRBV7-2, the J gene TRBJ2-1, with no clear D. This CDR3 is built from 12 residues. CDR1 and CDR2 from the germline V gene are SGHTA and FQGNSA. V lost 5 bases and J 7 bases, leaving 9 bases between the germline ends. The CDR3 sequence is CASSPMVNEQFF. CDR3 DNA: TGTGCCAGCAGCCCCATGGTAAATGAGCAGTTCTTC.

A single count supports this clone. V and J are TRBV27 and TRBJ1-2; 8 positions match TRBD1. Germline values: CDR1 MNHEY, CDR2 SMNVEV (reference sequence). CDR3 size: 17 residues. J was trimmed by 0 bases and V by 5 bases; bases with no gene match: 11. CDR3 nucleotides: TGTGCCAGCAGTACCGAGACAGGGGCAATAGCTAACTATGGCTACACCTTC. Its translation is CASSTETGAIANYGYTF.

The gene calls are TRBV19 and TRBJ2-3; perhaps TRBD2 as D (5 bases). The V end lost 3 bases, the J end lost 3 bases, and 10 bases lay between the germline ends. There are 14 residues in the CDR3. CDR1 and CDR2 from the germline V gene are LNHDA and SQIVND (reference sequence). CDR3 in amino acids: CASSIPPGTDTQYF. The CDR3 nucleotides read TGTGCCAGTAGTATTCCACCGGGGACAGATACGCAGTATTTT.

The chain links TRBV11-1 to TRBJ2-7; D may be TRBD1 (5 bases). The CDR3 is made up of 13 amino acids. Trimming removed 1 base at V and 4 bases at J, with 8 bases between. The germline CDR1 and CDR2 sequences are SGHAT and FQDESV (reference sequence). The CDR3 nucleotides are TGTGCCAGCAGCTTAGAGGGGCGTTACGAGCAGTACTTC. It encodes CASSLEGRYEQYF.

This chain uses TRBV9 with TRBJ2-2, with 10 bases that match TRBD1. The CDR3 has 15 residues. Per germline, CDR1 SGDLS and CDR2 YYNGEE. V was clipped by 4 bases and J by 4 bases; unmatched bases: 4. In DNA, the CDR3 is TGTGCCAGCAGCACCGACAGGGGGCGCACCGGGGAGCTGTTTTTT. This codes for CASSTDRGRTGELFF.